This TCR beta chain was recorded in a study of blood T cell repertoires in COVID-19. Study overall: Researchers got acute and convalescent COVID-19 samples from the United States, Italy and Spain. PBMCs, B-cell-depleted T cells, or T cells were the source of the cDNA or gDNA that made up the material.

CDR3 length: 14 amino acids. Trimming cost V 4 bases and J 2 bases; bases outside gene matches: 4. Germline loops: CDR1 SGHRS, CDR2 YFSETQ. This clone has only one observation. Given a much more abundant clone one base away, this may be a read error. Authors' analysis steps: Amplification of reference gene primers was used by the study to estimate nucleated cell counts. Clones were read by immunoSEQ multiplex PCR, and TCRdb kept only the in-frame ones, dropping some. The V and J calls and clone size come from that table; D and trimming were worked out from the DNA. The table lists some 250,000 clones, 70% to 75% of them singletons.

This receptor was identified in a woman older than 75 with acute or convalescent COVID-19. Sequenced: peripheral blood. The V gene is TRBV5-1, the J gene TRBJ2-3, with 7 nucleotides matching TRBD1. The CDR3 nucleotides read TGCGCCAGCAGCATACAGGGGAACACAGATACGCAGTATTTT. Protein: CASSIQGNTDTQYF.